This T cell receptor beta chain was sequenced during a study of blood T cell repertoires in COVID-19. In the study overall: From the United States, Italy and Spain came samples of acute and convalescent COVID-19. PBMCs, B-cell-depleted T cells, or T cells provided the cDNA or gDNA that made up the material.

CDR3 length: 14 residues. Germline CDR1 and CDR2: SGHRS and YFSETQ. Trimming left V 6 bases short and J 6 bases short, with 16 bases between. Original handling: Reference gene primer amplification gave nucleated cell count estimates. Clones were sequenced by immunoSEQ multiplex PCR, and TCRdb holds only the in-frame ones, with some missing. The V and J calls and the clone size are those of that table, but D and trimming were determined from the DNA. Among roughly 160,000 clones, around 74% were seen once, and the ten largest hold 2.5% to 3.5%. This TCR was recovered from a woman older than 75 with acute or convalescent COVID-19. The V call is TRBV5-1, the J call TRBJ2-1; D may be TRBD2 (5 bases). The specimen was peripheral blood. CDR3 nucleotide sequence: TGCGCCAGCATGGTGAATTCGGCGGGCAATGAGCAGTTCTTC. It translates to CASMVNSAGNEQFF.